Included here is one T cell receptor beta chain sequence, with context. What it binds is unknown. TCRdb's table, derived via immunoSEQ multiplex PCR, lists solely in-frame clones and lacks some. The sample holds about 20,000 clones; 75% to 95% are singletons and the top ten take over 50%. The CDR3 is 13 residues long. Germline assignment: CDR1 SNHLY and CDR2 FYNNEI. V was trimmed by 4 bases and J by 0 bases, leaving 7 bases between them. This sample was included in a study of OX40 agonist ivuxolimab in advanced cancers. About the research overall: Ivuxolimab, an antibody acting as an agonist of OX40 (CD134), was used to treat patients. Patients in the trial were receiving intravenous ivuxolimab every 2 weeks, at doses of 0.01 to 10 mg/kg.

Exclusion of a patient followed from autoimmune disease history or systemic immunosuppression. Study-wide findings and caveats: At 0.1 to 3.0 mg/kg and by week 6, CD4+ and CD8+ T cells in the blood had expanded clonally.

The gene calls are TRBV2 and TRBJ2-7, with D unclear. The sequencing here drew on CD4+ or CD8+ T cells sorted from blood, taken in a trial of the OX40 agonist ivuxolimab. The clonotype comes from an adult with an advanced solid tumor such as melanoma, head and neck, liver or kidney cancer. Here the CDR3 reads CASSVALSYEQYF. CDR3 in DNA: TGTGCCAGCAGTGTAGCCCTCTCCTACGAGCAGTACTTC.